The 29 T cell receptor beta chains presented below share a single source sample, sequenced in a study of response to subunit inactivated influenza vaccine. Using its own MiXCR run on the RT-PCR reads, TCRdb lists one record per CDR3 protein. This table holds hundreds of thousands of distinct CDR3 sequences, about 17% found once. Sequences were derived from CD4+ T cells sorted from PBMCs, sampled roughly 24 months after vaccination. All receptors derive from a man aged 45 to 70 who received an inactivated influenza vaccine.

This clonotype was observed at least ten times. V usage is TRBV30 and J usage is TRBJ2-7, with D perhaps TRBD2 (6 bases). Trimming shortened V by 4 bases and J by 0 bases, and 16 bases separated the two germline ends. The germline V gene encodes CDR1 GTSNPN and CDR2 SVGIG (reference sequence). The CDR3 extends over 15 amino acids. The CDR3 nucleotides read TGTGCCTGGACCCTGGGACTCCCGGCCTCCTACGAGCAGTACTTC. Translated, it gives CAWTLGLPASYEQYF. The full variable domain, with the rest looked up from reference TRBV30 and TRBJ2-7, is SQTIHQWPATLVQPVGSPLSLECTVEGTSNPNLYWYRQAAGRGLQLLFYSVGIGQISSEVPQNLSASRPQDRQFILSSKKLLLSDSGFYLCAWTLGLPASYEQYFGPGTRLTVT.

For this clonotype: This may be a read error: a much more frequent sequence differs by one nucleotide. The chain couples TRBV20-1 to TRBJ2-5, with 7 positions matching TRBD2. This CDR3 has 13 amino acids. The ends lost 3 bases at V and 5 bases at J; junction bases unmatched: 6. Germline lookup yields CDR1 DFQATT and CDR2 SNEGSKA (reference sequence). CDR3 in amino acids: CSASRTSRETQYF. The CDR3 nucleotides are TGCAGTGCTAGCCGGACTAGTCGGGAGACCCAGTACTTC.

Ten or more counts support this clonotype. The chain is built from TRBV3-1 and TRBJ2-2, with TRBD1 as a possible D gene (6 bases). The CDR3 is 12 residues long. The V and J ends lost 7 bases and 6 bases respectively, with 9 bases between them. CDR1 is LGHDT, CDR2 YNNKEL, per germline (reference sequence). CDR3 sequence reads: CASNRVPGELFF. For the CDR3, the DNA is TGTGCCAGCAACAGGGTCCCCGGGGAGCTGTTTTTT.

This clonotype was detected a few times. The chain is built from TRBV20-1 and TRBJ1-2, with a possible D match to TRBD1 (6 bases). The CDR3 contains 13 residues. With 2 bases removed from V and 6 bases from J, the gap between germline ends came to 13 bases. The germline gives CDR1 DFQATT, CDR2 SNEGSKA (reference sequence). CDR3 nucleotide sequence: TGCAGTGCTAGATTCCAACAGGGCCATGGCTACACCTTC. Its protein is CSARFQQGHGYTF.

As to this clonotype: One end of the junction varies from germline; a read error may be responsible. The chain combines TRBV19 with TRBJ1-2; perhaps TRBD1 as D (6 bases). This CDR3 has 16 amino acids. Per the germline V gene, CDR1 is LNHDA and CDR2 is SQIVND (reference sequence). The CDR3 sequence: CASRTDSYYDPYGCTF. The CDR3 DNA follows: TGTGCCAGTAGGACGGACAGCTACTACGACCCCTATGGCTGCACCTTC.

The CDR3 DNA sequence: TGTGCCAGCAGTTACTCGGGGAGACAGGGCAATCAGCCCCAGCATTTT. As protein: CASSYSGRQGNQPQHF. This chain connects TRBV6-2 or TRBV6-3 to TRBJ1-5; D is possibly TRBD1 (6 bases). The CDR3 loop spans 16 amino acids. V lost 0 bases and J 2 bases, leaving 11 bases between the germline ends. Looked up from germline, CDR1 is MNHEY and CDR2 is SVGEGT.

In its sample, this clonotype was seen many times. V is TRBV6-1 and J is TRBJ1-5; D uncertain. The V gene lost 7 bases and the J gene lost 1 base, with 8 bases spanning the gap. The CDR3 is 13 amino acids. CDR1 is MNHNS and CDR2 is SASEGT in the germline V gene. The CDR3 protein is CASKRVSNQPQHF. For the CDR3, the DNA is TGTGCCAGCAAAAGGGTGAGCAATCAGCCCCAGCATTTT.

This clonotype was counted between two and nine times. The chain joins TRBV5-1 to TRBJ2-2, with D unclear. This CDR3 has 16 amino acids. Trimming pared 4 bases from V and 0 bases from J, leaving 13 bases between. In germline, CDR1 is SGHRS, CDR2 YFSETQ. The CDR3 here is CASSTNYGANTGELFF. The CDR3 coding sequence is TGCGCCAGCAGCACTAACTACGGAGCGAACACCGGGGAGCTGTTTTTT.

The chain joins TRBV7-9 to TRBJ2-3, with D perhaps assigned TRBD1 or TRBD2 (7 bases each). Between the trimmed V and J ends, which lost 7 bases and 3 bases, there was a span of 14 bases. CDR1 SEHNR and CDR2 FQNEAQ come from the germline V gene (reference sequence). The CDR3 consists of 14 residues. The CDR3 region is CASKIQGGTDTQYF. For the CDR3, the DNA is TGTGCCAGCAAAATCCAGGGGGGGACAGATACGCAGTATTTT.

This clonotype occurred a few times. The chain combines TRBV6-2 or TRBV6-3 with TRBJ2-3, with 10 positions matching TRBD2. The V gene end was trimmed by 4 bases and the J gene end by 2 bases; junction bases not matched to a gene: 3. Per germline, CDR1 MNHEY and CDR2 SVGEGT. This CDR3 comprises 15 residues. CDR3 sequence reads: CASSLAGGITDTQYF. The CDR3 DNA is TGTGCCAGCAGTTTAGCGGGAGGTATCACAGATACGCAGTATTTT.

The chain uses TRBV12-3 or TRBV12-4 and TRBJ2-7, with a weak D call TRBD2 (5 bases). The CDR3 loop spans 14 amino acids. The V end was cut by 4 bases, the J end by 5 bases, with 15 bases between. The CDR3 region is CASSSSRTLHEQYF. CDR3 coding DNA: TGTGCCAGCAGTTCTTCCCGGACTTTACACGAGCAGTACTTC.

The chain joins TRBV12-5 to TRBJ2-5, with D maybe TRBD1 (6 bases). Looked up from germline, CDR1 is LGHNT and CDR2 is FRNRAP. The CDR3 has 15 amino acids. The V end lost 1 base, the J end lost 0 bases, and 9 bases lay between the germline ends. CDR3 nucleotide sequence: TGTGCTAGTGGTTTGGGAGACAGGTACCAAGAGACCCAGTACTTC. Its translation: CASGLGDRYQETQYF. The full variable domain, rest sourced from reference TRBV12-5 and TRBJ2-5, is DARVTQTPRHKVTEMGQEVTMRCQPILGHNTVFWYRQTMMQGLELLAYFRNRAPLDDSGMPKDRFSAEMPDATLATLKIQPSEPRDSAVYFCASGLGDRYQETQYFGPGTRLLVL.

This clonotype was seen a few times. This chain connects TRBV5-1 to TRBJ1-4, with D hard to call. The CDR3 totals 15 residues. Per the germline V gene, CDR1 is SGHRS and CDR2 is YFSETQ. V was shortened by 4 bases and J by 5 bases, with 15 bases between the two germline ends. The CDR3 sequence is CASSPASGTNEKLFF. In DNA, the CDR3 is TGCGCCAGCAGCCCGGCGAGCGGAACCAATGAAAAACTGTTTTTT.

V usage is TRBV3-1 and J usage is TRBJ2-5, with 8 bases matching TRBD2. CDR3 length: 15 residues. The ends lost 1 base at V and 5 bases at J; junction bases unmatched: 6. Germline V gene lookup returns CDR1 LGHDT and CDR2 YNNKEL (reference sequence). Here the CDR3 reads CASSQAGGVSETQYF. CDR3 coding DNA: TGTGCCAGCAGCCAAGCGGGAGGGGTGAGTGAGACCCAGTACTTC.

V gene TRBV5-4 combines with J gene TRBJ2-5, with TRBD2 matching over 10 bases. In germline, CDR1 is SGHNT, CDR2 YYREEE (reference sequence). The CDR3 contains 16 residues. V shed 3 bases and J 0 bases; nucleotides not matched to a gene: 5. The chain's CDR3 is CASSSHLAGDQETQYF. As DNA, the CDR3 is TGTGCCAGCAGCTCGCACCTAGCGGGGGACCAAGAGACCCAGTACTTC.

This clonotype has a handful of counts. DNA for the CDR3: TGTGCCATCAGCGGCCTCTTCGGGAACGACGGAGATACGCAGTATTTT. Residues: CAISGLFGNDGDTQYF. The rearrangement uses TRBV10-3 and TRBJ2-3; D may be TRBD2 (5 bases). CDR1 ENHRY and CDR2 SYGVKD come from the germline V gene. The CDR3 loop spans 16 amino acids. The V gene lost 6 bases and the J gene lost 5 bases, with 21 bases spanning the gap.

This clonotype appeared many times. The CDR3 loop is CSASASNQPQHF. CDR3 DNA sequence: TGCAGTGCTAGTGCCAGCAATCAGCCCCAGCATTTT. This chain links TRBV20-1 with TRBJ1-5; no clear D gene. With 3 bases removed from V and 1 base from J, the gap between germline ends came to 4 bases. Germline V gene lookup returns CDR1 DFQATT and CDR2 SNEGSKA (reference sequence). The CDR3 is 12 amino acids.

The rearrangement joins TRBV4-3 to TRBJ2-2, with 10 bases identical to TRBD1. Trimming removed 0 bases from V and 6 bases from J; junction bases left unmatched: 7. Germline V CDR1 and CDR2: LGHNA, YSLEER. This CDR3 spans 17 amino acids. The DNA of the CDR3 is TGCGCCAGCAGCCAAGATTTGTGGGACAGGGGCCCCGGGGAGCTGTTTTTT. It translates to CASSQDLWDRGPGELFF.

This chain connects TRBV2 to TRBJ2-7, with D perhaps matching TRBD1 (6 bases). This CDR3 is 16 amino acids long. V was shortened by 5 bases and J by 1 base, with 18 bases between the two germline ends. CDR1 SNHLY and CDR2 FYNNEI come from the germline V gene. CDR3 in DNA: TGTGCCAGCAGTCTTCCAGCTGACGACAGGTCCTACGAGCAGTACTTC. As protein: CASSLPADDRSYEQYF.

The table lists this clonotype with a few counts. The J gene is TRBJ2-2, the V gene TRBV5-4; TRBD1 aligns across 9 bases. With V trimmed by 0 bases and J by 6 bases, 6 bases remained unmatched. This CDR3 spans 16 amino acids. Germline-derived CDR1 and CDR2 are SGHNT and YYREEE (reference sequence). CDR3 amino acids: CASSLGLDRGSGELFF. The CDR3 bases are TGTGCCAGCAGCTTGGGTTTGGACAGGGGTTCCGGGGAGCTGTTTTTT. Filled out from reference TRBV5-4 and TRBJ2-2, the complete variable domain reads ETGVTQSPTHLIKTRGQQVTLRCSSQSGHNTVSWYQQALGQGPQFIFQYYREEENGRGNFPPRFSGLQFPNYSSELNVNALELDDSALYLCASSLGLDRGSGELFFGEGSRLTVL.

This clonotype showed up just a few times. The gene calls are TRBV3-1 and TRBJ2-2; possible D gene TRBD2, 5 bases. The CDR3 is 15 amino acids. Trimming shortened V by 4 bases and J by 4 bases, and 13 bases separated the two germline ends. In germline, CDR1 is LGHDT, CDR2 YNNKEL (reference sequence). Here the CDR3 DNA reads TGTGCCAGCAGCCCCCCACTAGTGGGCACCGGGGAGCTGTTTTTT. Its protein is CASSPPLVGTGELFF.

This clonotype appeared a few times. V and J are TRBV29-1 and TRBJ2-1; TRBD2 agrees at 8 bases. The CDR3 is 12 amino acids. After removal of 8 bases from V and 9 bases from J, the junction contained 9 bases not matched to a gene. Germline values: CDR1 SQVTM, CDR2 ANQGSEA. The CDR3 here is CSTGGAGGEQFF. The CDR3 bases are TGCAGCACCGGGGGGGCCGGTGGTGAGCAGTTCTTC.

This clonotype was recorded many times. The missing conserved phenylalanine or tryptophan at the end of this CDR3 makes a read error likely. No DNA is shown, since the ends of the CDR3 on it are uncertain; the CDR3 is the one TCRdb lists. The CDR3 reads CAIGTGWEVSL. The gene calls are TRBV10-3 and TRBJ1-2; the table's TRBD1 call for D was not verified on the DNA. The CDR3 sequence runs 11 residues, both termini included. Per germline, CDR1 ENHRY and CDR2 SYGVKD.

The chain recombines TRBV15 with TRBJ1-2; a possible D gene is TRBD1 (5 bases). Germline V CDR1 and CDR2: LNHNV, YYDKDF (reference sequence). The CDR3 covers 18 residues. The V gene lost 1 base and the J gene lost 5 bases, with 23 bases spanning the gap. CDR3 DNA sequence: TGTGCCACCAGCAGAGGAGGGTATTTGCGGGACTTGGAATATGGCTACACCTTC. It specifies CATSRGGYLRDLEYGYTF.

DNA of the CDR3: TGTGCCAGCAGTGGGGGACTAGCGGGACGAGATACGCAGTATTTT. Encoded protein: CASSGGLAGRDTQYF. V gene TRBV7-3 combines with J gene TRBJ2-3, with 13 bases identical to TRBD2. The CDR3 is 15 amino acids. Germline CDR1 is SGHTA and CDR2 is FQGTGA. J lost 5 bases, V lost 6 bases, and 5 bases had no gene match.

This clonotype was found a few times. The rearrangement links TRBV4-1 to TRBJ1-2, with 7 bases matching TRBD1. J was trimmed by 5 bases and V by 3 bases; bases with no gene match: 12. Germline V gene sequence: CDR1 MGHRA, CDR2 YSYEKL. The CDR3 loop spans 16 amino acids. CDR3 residues: CASSHKTGQILYGYTF. The CDR3 coding sequence is TGCGCCAGCAGCCACAAAACGGGACAGATACTTTATGGCTACACCTTC.

This clonotype showed up just a few times. V usage is TRBV27 and J usage is TRBJ1-6; D gene unclear. CDR1 is MNHEY and CDR2 is SMNVEV in the germline V gene (reference sequence). With 3 bases removed from V and 1 base from J, the gap between germline ends came to 7 bases. The CDR3 sequence is 15 residues long. The CDR3 region has the DNA TGTGCCAGCAGTTTGAAGGGATCCTATAATTCACCCCTCCACTTT. Encoded protein: CASSLKGSYNSPLHF.

The chain is built from TRBV10-3 and TRBJ2-1; 10 positions agree with TRBD2. With 0 bases clipped from V and 6 bases from J, the junction kept 2 bases outside the gene matches. Germline V gene data show CDR1 as ENHRY and CDR2 as SYGVKD. This CDR3 has 15 residues. The CDR3 is CAISESTSGRNEQFF. CDR3 sequence (DNA): TGTGCCATCAGTGAGTCGACTAGCGGGCGCAATGAGCAGTTCTTC.

This clonotype was observed a handful of times. The chain employs TRBV6-2 or TRBV6-3 and TRBJ2-1; TRBD2 matches at 9 bases. Losses at the gene ends were 2 bases for V and 7 bases for J; bases not matched to a gene: 9. CDR3 length: 16 amino acids. In germline, CDR1 is MNHEY, CDR2 SVGEGT. CDR3 protein: CASSYAGGPGSNEQFF. The CDR3 DNA reads TGTGCCAGCAGTTACGCGGGGGGGCCAGGATCGAATGAGCAGTTCTTC.